The 30 T cell receptor beta chains presented below share a single source sample, sequenced in a study of T cells after somatic rescue of genetic block. The table came from immunoSEQ multiplex PCR; TCRdb's copy has only in-frame clones and leaves some out. The table has 65,000 to 70,000 clones, under 95% seen once. Material for sequencing was peripheral blood mononuclear cells (PBMCs). These receptors all stem from a man aged 35-49 years.

In this sample, this clone turned up once. The V and J genes are TRBV19 and TRBJ1-1; 9 bases are a match to TRBD1. CDR1 LNHDA and CDR2 SQIVND come from the germline V gene (reference sequence). V was pared by 0 bases and J by 1 base, with 6 bases of the junction left unmatched. The CDR3 has 17 residues. CDR3 loop: CASSIDPPGQGNTEAFF. DNA of the CDR3: TGTGCCAGTAGTATAGACCCTCCGGGACAGGGGAACACTGAAGCTTTCTTT.

This clone was counted only a few times. The V call is TRBV9, the J call TRBJ1-1, with D unresolved. Germline V lookup: CDR1 SGDLS, CDR2 YYNGEE. V was trimmed by 4 bases and J by 3 bases, leaving 10 bases between them. CDR3 length equals 13 residues. CDR3 in DNA: TGTGCCAGCAGCCTTCAGGTGTACACTGAAGCTTTCTTT. Amino acid sequence: CASSLQVYTEAFF. Full variable domain (remainder filled in from reference TRBV9 and TRBJ1-1): DSGVTQTPKHLITATGQRVTLRCSPRSGDLSVYWYQQSLDQGLQFLIQYYNGEERAKGNILERFSAQQFPDLHSELNLSSLELGDSALYFCASSLQVYTEAFFGQGTRLTVV.

Concerning this clone: This same CDR3 is encoded by further DNA sequences in the sample. The chain is built from TRBV27 and TRBJ2-1; D remains unclear. CDR3 length equals 11 residues. V lost 6 bases, J lost 3 bases, and 3 bases lay in between. Per germline, CDR1 MNHEY and CDR2 SMNVEV (reference sequence). The CDR3 loop is CASRVYNEQFF. CDR3 nucleotide sequence: TGTGCCAGCAGAGTCTACAATGAGCAGTTCTTC.

The chain recombines TRBV14 with TRBJ2-5, with 13 nucleotides matching TRBD2. The V segment lost 4 bases and the J segment 7 bases; nucleotides outside the gene matches: 9. The germline gives CDR1 SGHDN, CDR2 FVKESK. This CDR3 contains 16 residues. Here the CDR3 reads CASSRTGTSGKGTQYF. CDR3 nucleotides: TGTGCCAGCAGCCGAACCGGGACTAGCGGGAAAGGGACCCAGTACTTC. The full variable domain, in which reference TRBV14 and TRBJ2-5 provide the parts outside the CDR3, is EAGVTQFPSHSVIEKGQTVTLRCDPISGHDNLYWYRRVMGKEIKFLLHFVKESKQDESGMPNNRFLAERTGGTYSTLKVQPAELEDSGVYFCASSRTGTSGKGTQYFGPGTRLLVL.

This chain links TRBV5-1 with TRBJ1-1; D gene ambiguous. Deletions cut 4 bases from V and 1 base from J, with 14 bases between. The CDR3 length is 15 residues. CDR1 and CDR2 from the germline V gene are SGHRS and YFSETQ. The CDR3 nucleotides read TGCGCCAGCAGCCTCCCGGAGCCCAGGAACACTGAAGCTTTCTTT. Its protein product is CASSLPEPRNTEAFF.

The chain carries TRBV18 and TRBJ1-1, with 8 bases matching TRBD1. Germline V lookup: CDR1 KGHSH, CDR2 LQKENI. With V trimmed by 6 bases and J by 7 bases, 13 bases remained unmatched. CDR3 length equals 15 residues. Here the CDR3 reads CASSPGQGTTGEAFF. CDR3 nucleotides: TGTGCCAGCTCTCCTGGACAGGGAACCACAGGTGAAGCTTTCTTT.

In this sample, this clone turned up a few times. The rearrangement links TRBV7-9 to TRBJ1-5, with TRBD1 as a possible D gene (5 bases). Trimming pared 5 bases from V and 6 bases from J, leaving 14 bases between. Per the germline V gene, CDR1 is SEHNR and CDR2 is FQNEAQ (reference sequence). The CDR3 sequence is 14 residues long. CDR3 DNA sequence: TGTGCCAGCAGCGACGGGGGGGTTTCTCAGCCCCAGCATTTT. This sequence encodes CASSDGGVSQPQHF.

CDR3 DNA sequence: TGTGCCAGCAGTGACTCTGGGGGGAGTGCGACTGGGGCCAACGTCCTGACTTTC. This translates into CASSDSGGSATGANVLTF. The chain recombines TRBV6-4 with TRBJ2-6, with D perhaps TRBD2 (6 bases). Germline CDR1 MRHNA, CDR2 SNTAGT. The CDR3 spans 18 residues. Between the trimmed V and J ends, which lost 0 bases and 2 bases, there was a span of 14 bases.

The J gene is TRBJ1-2, the V gene TRBV13; 9 nucleotides agree with TRBD1. This CDR3 has 15 amino acids. V was clipped by 5 bases and J by 2 bases; unmatched bases: 6. Germline CDR1 PRHDT, CDR2 FYEKMQ (reference sequence). DNA of the CDR3: TGTGCCAGCAGCGCCACCGGGACAGGGAACTATGGCTACACCTTC. Translation gives CASSATGTGNYGYTF.

The CDR3 sequence: CASSLYPEYQETQYF. The DNA for the CDR3 is TGTGCCAGCAGCTTATACCCAGAGTACCAAGAGACCCAGTACTTC. V gene TRBV7-2 combines with J gene TRBJ2-5; D is unresolved. The CDR3 sequence is 15 residues long. Trimming stripped 2 bases from V and 0 bases from J, with 10 bases between. The germline CDR1 and CDR2 sequences are SGHTA and FQGNSA. The whole variable domain, filled in from reference TRBV7-2 and TRBJ2-5, reads GAGVSQSPSNKVTEKGKDVELRCDPISGHTALYWYRQSLGQGLEFLIYFQGNSAPDKSGLPSDRFSAERTGGSVSTLTIQRTQQEDSAVYLCASSLYPEYQETQYFGPGTRLLVL.

The chain links TRBV5-6 to TRBJ2-1, with 8 bases identical to TRBD2. The V gene end was trimmed by 5 bases and the J gene end by 8 bases; junction bases not matched to a gene: 9. Germline values: CDR1 SGHDT, CDR2 YYEEEE. The CDR3 runs to 14 residues. DNA for the CDR3: TGTGCCAGCAGTCCCGGGGGGGCGAGCGATGAGCAGTTCTTC. Its translation: CASSPGGASDEQFF.

J is TRBJ2-7 and V is TRBV11-2; TRBD2 matches 10 bases. V lost 6 bases to trimming and J lost 2 bases; unmatched junction nucleotides: 13. The CDR3 length is 17 residues. Germline values: CDR1 SGHAT, CDR2 FQNNGV. For the CDR3, the DNA is TGTGCCAGCAGATCTTTTAAACTAGCGGGGACCACCTACGAGCAGTACTTC. Amino acids: CASRSFKLAGTTYEQYF.

This rearrangement joins TRBV25-1 to TRBJ2-5; D is possibly TRBD1 (6 bases). The germline CDR1 and CDR2 sequences are MGHDK and SYGVNS. V lost 4 bases and J lost 5, with 14 bases in between. The CDR3 runs to 14 residues. CDR3 protein: CASSVQGIYETQYF. The DNA of the CDR3 is TGTGCCAGCAGTGTTCAGGGGATTTACGAGACCCAGTACTTC.

This clone showed up just once. For the CDR3, the DNA is TGCGCCAGCAGCTTCGGGACAGCGTACAATGAGCAGTTCTTC. Encoded protein: CASSFGTAYNEQFF. The chain carries TRBV5-1 and TRBJ2-1, with TRBD1 matching 7 bases. There are 14 residues in the CDR3. Germline V gene data show CDR1 as SGHRS and CDR2 as YFSETQ. With 2 bases clipped from V and 4 bases from J, the junction kept 3 bases outside the gene matches.

The CDR3 DNA sequence: TGTGCCAGCAGCGTAAGGGGTGGATCACCCCTCCACTTT. It translates to CASSVRGGSPLHF. The V gene is TRBV13, the J gene TRBJ1-6; a possible D gene is TRBD1 (5 bases). The germline V and J ends were trimmed by 5 bases and 10 bases, with 12 bases remaining between them. Per germline, CDR1 PRHDT and CDR2 FYEKMQ (reference sequence). This CDR3 has 13 residues.

This chain links TRBV5-4 with TRBJ2-7; 13 nucleotides agree with TRBD2. Trimming took 4 bases from V and 6 from J; bases not matched to a gene: 7. This CDR3 has 15 amino acids. Germline CDR1 SGHNT, CDR2 YYREEE (reference sequence). CDR3 region: CASSGLAGEGVEQYF. CDR3 DNA sequence: TGTGCCAGCAGCGGACTAGCGGGAGAGGGGGTCGAGCAGTACTTC. Variable domain in full (rest from reference TRBV5-4 and TRBJ2-7): ETGVTQSPTHLIKTRGQQVTLRCSSQSGHNTVSWYQQALGQGPQFIFQYYREEENGRGNFPPRFSGLQFPNYSSELNVNALELDDSALYLCASSGLAGEGVEQYFGPGTRLTVT.

This clone was seen more than once but under ten times. This rearrangement joins TRBV18 to TRBJ1-3; D is uncertain. This CDR3 spans 16 amino acids. V gave up 3 bases and J gave up 3 bases, with 15 bases separating them. CDR1 is KGHSH, CDR2 LQKENI, per germline. For the CDR3, the DNA is TGTGCCAGCTCACCTGCAGGAAAGAGATTTGGAAACACCATATATTTT. Its translation is CASSPAGKRFGNTIYF.

V gene TRBV5-1 combines with J gene TRBJ2-4; 10 bases align to TRBD1. Germline V gene lookup returns CDR1 SGHRS and CDR2 YFSETQ. CDR3 length: 14 residues. The V segment lost 4 bases and the J segment 8 bases; nucleotides outside the gene matches: 6. The CDR3 region is CASSRRQGADIQYF. The CDR3 DNA follows: TGCGCCAGCAGCAGGAGACAGGGGGCCGACATTCAGTACTTC. Together with reference TRBV5-1 and TRBJ2-4, the CDR3 gives the full variable domain: KAGVTQTPRYLIKTRGQQVTLSCSPISGHRSVSWYQQTPGQGLQFLFEYFSETQRNKGNFPGRFSGRQFSNSRSEMNVSTLELGDSALYLCASSRRQGADIQYFGAGTRLSVL.

V and J are TRBV19 and TRBJ1-6; 7 positions agree with TRBD1. Germline V gives CDR1 LNHDA, CDR2 SQIVND (reference sequence). J lost 6 bases, V lost 6 bases, and 2 bases had no gene match. The CDR3 is 13 amino acids. CDR3 DNA: TGTGCCAGTAGGGGACAGCGTAATTCACCCCTCCACTTT. Translated: CASRGQRNSPLHF.

This sequence joins TRBV15 and TRBJ1-5; no clear D. V was shortened by 5 bases and J by 0 bases, with 11 bases between the two germline ends. The CDR3 is 15 amino acids. The germline V gene encodes CDR1 LNHNV and CDR2 YYDKDF (reference sequence). This CDR3 reads CATSADGYSNQPQHF. CDR3 coding DNA: TGTGCCACCAGCGCGGACGGCTATAGCAATCAGCCCCAGCATTTT.

The chain uses TRBV29-1 and TRBJ1-2; D uncertain. Germline loops: CDR1 SQVTM, CDR2 ANQGSEA. The CDR3 spans 13 residues. V was shortened by 4 bases and J by 0 bases, with 9 bases between the two germline ends. The CDR3 spells CSVGSAANYGYTF. The CDR3 DNA follows: TGCAGCGTTGGTTCAGCAGCTAACTATGGCTACACCTTC.

J is TRBJ1-2 and V is TRBV5-1, with 10 bases matching TRBD1. CDR1 is SGHRS and CDR2 is YFSETQ in the germline V gene. This CDR3 has 15 amino acids. With V trimmed by 3 bases and J by 2 bases, 4 bases remained unmatched. As DNA, the CDR3 is TGCGCCAGCAGCTGGGGGACAGGGGCCAACTATGGCTACACCTTC. This sequence encodes CASSWGTGANYGYTF.

The gene calls are TRBV27 and TRBJ1-6; 9 bases map to TRBD1. The trim removed 5 bases at V and 8 bases at J, leaving 7 bases unmatched. Germline CDR1 and CDR2: MNHEY and SMNVEV (reference sequence). The CDR3 totals 15 residues. The CDR3 is CASSTKTGGYSPLHF. The DNA for the CDR3 is TGTGCCAGCAGTACAAAGACAGGGGGTTATTCACCCCTCCACTTT.

The rearrangement links TRBV19 to TRBJ1-2; D unclear. V shed 5 bases and J shed 4 bases, with 17 bases lying between them. This CDR3 has 15 amino acids. The germline V gene has CDR1 LNHDA and CDR2 SQIVND (reference sequence). CDR3 loop: CASSVSTTGLYGYTF. The CDR3 coding sequence is TGTGCCAGTAGTGTCTCGACCACTGGGCTCTATGGCTACACCTTC.

This chain links TRBV7-9 with TRBJ2-3, with D unclear. Germline CDR1 SEHNR, CDR2 FQNEAQ (reference sequence). There are 15 residues in the CDR3. Deletions cut 4 bases from V and 6 bases from J, with 17 bases between. CDR3 sequence: CASSSGRIPGDTQYF. The CDR3 bases are TGTGCCAGCAGCTCCGGACGGATTCCTGGGGATACGCAGTATTTT.

V gene TRBV4-2 combines with J gene TRBJ2-2; D ambiguous. This CDR3 region has 14 residues. The V and J ends lost 3 bases and 2 bases respectively, with 7 bases between them. Germline V gene sequence: CDR1 LGHNA, CDR2 YNFKEQ. CDR3 coding DNA: TGTGCCAGCAGCCAGATCCGAAACACCGGGGAGCTGTTTTTT. This codes for CASSQIRNTGELFF.

This chain uses TRBV7-2 with TRBJ2-7; 7 bases map to TRBD1. The ends lost 6 bases at V and 0 bases at J; junction bases unmatched: 11. The germline gives CDR1 SGHTA, CDR2 FQGNSA. The CDR3 loop spans 16 amino acids. The CDR3 sequence is CASSLRQTGTSYEQYF. CDR3 coding DNA: TGTGCCAGCAGTTTACGCCAGACAGGGACCTCCTACGAGCAGTACTTC.

This chain links TRBV5-1 with TRBJ2-3; no firm D call. Trimming shortened V by 0 bases and J by 4 bases, and 9 bases separated the two germline ends. From germline, CDR1 is SGHRS and CDR2 YFSETQ. This CDR3 is built from 14 residues. The chain's CDR3 is CASSLGGVPDTQYF. The DNA of the CDR3 is TGCGCCAGCAGCTTGGGTGGTGTCCCAGATACGCAGTATTTT.

This sequence joins TRBV5-6 and TRBJ1-2; D call uncertain. V lost 4 bases to trimming and J lost 4 bases, with 11 bases between them. Per germline, CDR1 SGHDT and CDR2 YYEEEE. The CDR3 loop spans 13 amino acids. The CDR3 sequence is CASSPEWSYGYTF. The DNA of the CDR3 is TGTGCCAGCAGCCCAGAGTGGAGCTATGGCTACACCTTC.

The chain joins TRBV28 to TRBJ1-2; TRBD1 matches 9 bases. This CDR3 spans 15 amino acids. Germline assignment: CDR1 MDHEN and CDR2 SYDVKM. The V segment lost 5 bases and the J segment 1 base; nucleotides outside the gene matches: 5. CDR3 bases: TGTGCCAGCAGTCTACAGGGACAGGGTAACTATGGCTACACCTTC. Protein: CASSLQGQGNYGYTF.